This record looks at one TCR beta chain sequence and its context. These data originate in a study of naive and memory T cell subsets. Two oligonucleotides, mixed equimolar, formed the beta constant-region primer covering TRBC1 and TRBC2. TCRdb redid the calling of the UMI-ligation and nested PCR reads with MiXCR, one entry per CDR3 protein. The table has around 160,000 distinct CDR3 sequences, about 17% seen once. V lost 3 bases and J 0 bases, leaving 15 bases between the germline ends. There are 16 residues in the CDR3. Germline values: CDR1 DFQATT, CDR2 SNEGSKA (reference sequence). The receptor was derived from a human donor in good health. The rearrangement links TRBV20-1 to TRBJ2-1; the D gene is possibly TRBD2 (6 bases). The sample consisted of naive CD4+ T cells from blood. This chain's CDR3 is CSARVASASSYNEQFF. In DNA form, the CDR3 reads TGCAGTGCTAGGGTGGCTAGCGCGAGCTCCTACAATGAGCAGTTCTTC.